The T cell receptor beta chain under discussion was sequenced for a study of shared clonotypes between healthy human individuals. This clone was observed a single time. The antigen is undetermined. Study outcomes and limitations: Donors were few, which limited the genetic and exposure-history diversity represented. Memory subsets generally showed smaller estimated richness than naive subsets did. Around 5% was the fraction of naive CD4 clonotypes found shared across a few donors.

Deletions cut 4 bases from V and 5 bases from J, with 16 bases between. Germline CDR1 is SGHDT and CDR2 is YYEEEE. The CDR3 length is 14 residues. Generated by immunoSEQ multiplex PCR, the TCRdb table keeps only in-frame clones and is missing some. The profile shows 2,500,000 or so clones, around 92% of them singletons. The chain couples TRBV5-6 to TRBJ2-7, with TRBD2 as a possible D gene (5 bases). The material sequenced was naive CD4+ T cells from PBMCs. The subset is: CD45RA+ positively selected. The clonotype comes from a man younger than 35 in good health. Some clones in this sample may be carry-over from other donors' samples. The CDR3 nucleotides are TGTGCCAGCAGCCCCCAAGGGAAAGCGGACGAGCAGTACTTC. This encodes CASSPQGKADEQYF.